The entry that follows covers one T cell receptor (beta chain) sequence. This clonotype was detected only a few times. The antigen this receptor binds is unknown. This may come from a read error, since a much larger clone is one base off. The record originates from a study of Graves' ophthalmopathy and Graves' hyperthyroidism listed by TCRdb under 2018. In the study overall: Peripheral blood was collected at initial diagnosis, before any treatment. The study used TCR beta repertoire signatures to distinguish Graves' ophthalmopathy from Graves' hyperthyroidism and to predict progression to ophthalmopathy. In total, approximately 140 blood samples were TCR-sequenced: fewer than 50 ophthalmopathy, approximately 80 hyperthyroidism and some 17 hyperthyroidism-to-ophthalmopathy patients. To explore V-J signatures that distinguish ophthalmopathy from hyperthyroidism, a discovery set of about a hundred patients was enrolled, made up of more than 40 with ophthalmopathy and roughly 57 with stable hyperthyroidism. An independent validation cohort comprised some 19 hyperthyroidism patients and 15 to 17 patients who later progressed from hyperthyroidism to ophthalmopathy. T-cell repertoires of thyroid tissue and blood were compared in six or seven hyperthyroidism patients. Following sampling, methimazole starting at 30 mg daily was administered to hyperthyroidism patients, and high-dose intravenous methylprednisolone was administered to ophthalmopathy patients. The approximately 97 discovery patients were randomly divided into training and test sets at a 7:3 ratio. Results and caveats for the whole study, not just this receptor: In validation, the model predicted ophthalmopathy progression with 70.59% sensitivity and roughly 78% specificity; 12 predicted patients were CT-confirmed with GO in a median of approximately six months. Most expanded thyroid clonotypes with a frequency above 0.001 also appeared in blood, which suggests that blood repertoires may reflect the immune response in the thyroid. No statistical method was used to predetermine the sample size, and group allocation was not hidden from the investigators. In cross-validation, the 13-signature model distinguished ophthalmopathy from stable hyperthyroidism with 87.88% sensitivity and approximately 81% specificity, while in the test set the corresponding values were about 79% and 69%.

TCR beta CDR3 regions were amplified from RNA transcripts for repertoire sequencing. HTBI primers and the Qiagen OneStep RT-PCR kit were used in a first-round RT-PCR, which was followed by a second-round multiplex PCR, size selection and purification. Libraries were sequenced paired-end with 100 bp reads on an Illumina HiSeq2000. Under the source paper's analysis protocol: SOAPnuke was used for read processing, and reads with adapters, uncalled bases, a mean Phred below 15, or no exact constant-primer or identifier match were discarded. High-quality paired reads were merged with COPE v1.2.5. Each unique nucleotide sequence was defined as a clonotype, and clonotypes were aligned to IMGT TRB V, D and J references with MiTCR v1.1. The analysis was limited to V-J combinations with a frequency above 0.0001, which together covered about 99% of the repertoires. For each V-J combination, a TCR clonal expansion and chaos score was defined as F50 clonal expansion divided by the chaos observed in the TCRdist matrix. Features were reduced by Welch's t-statistics and random forest to about a dozen V-J combinations, which fed a naive Bayes classifier. Thyroid-blood repertoire similarity was quantified with the Morisita-Horn index. TCRdb reprocessed the public reads (quality trimming at Q25 with fastp, clone calling with MiXCR) and kept in-frame beta chains. Every distinct CDR3 protein forms one entry, paired with its most common genes and DNA. TCRdb, not the authors, supplied the V and J calls. The sample yields about 390,000 distinct CDR3 sequences; approximately 15% were counted once. The top ten clonotypes cover 5.5% to 7% of the sample.

Hyperthyroidism was considered stable if no progression to ophthalmopathy occurred within 18 months of follow-up. Hyperthyroidism patients were newly diagnosed, were aged 18 to 65 years, and had a disease duration under 2 months. Anyone with other autoimmune diseases, uncontrolled infections, pregnancy or lactation was excluded from the study. Diagnosis was based on clinical symptoms, serum thyroxine, TRAb, thyroid ultrasound and orbital computed tomography. PBMCs were isolated from about 10 ml of fresh peripheral blood by Ficoll-Paque density gradient centrifugation. Total RNA was extracted using Trizol reagent, and RNA quality was checked on an Agilent 2100 Bioanalyzer. Counted from cysteine to phenylalanine, this CDR3 has 15 amino acids. Only CDR3 DNA remains: 45 bases, in frame from the first base.

The receptor was derived from a woman younger than 30 with stable Graves' hyperthyroidism. Donor details come from another sample of the same person, matched by shared clones. The sample taken for sequencing was peripheral blood. Here the chain combines TRBV12-3 or TRBV12-4 and TRBJ2-2; TRBD2 lines up with 10 middle nucleotides. The CDR3 loop reads CASSQGLANTGELCF. The nucleotide sequence is given as TGTGCCAGCAGTCAGGGACTAGCGAACACCGGGGAGCTGTGTTTT.